This T cell receptor (beta chain) emerged from a study of T cell changes during pregnancy in multiple sclerosis. Libraries were prepared by immunoSEQ multiplex PCR; TCRdb keeps only in-frame clonotypes and omits some of them. The sample lists 84,000 or so clones, about 94% seen once, with roughly 2.5% in the top ten. In germline, CDR1 is SGHTA, CDR2 FQGNSA. V was pared by 5 bases and J by 7 bases, with 20 bases between. This CDR3 region has 16 residues. The origin of this receptor is a female donor with multiple sclerosis, enrolled in a pregnancy study. V gene TRBV7-2 combines with J gene TRBJ2-2, with TRBD1 as a possible D gene (6 bases). The sequencing used peripheral blood, collected in the third trimester of pregnancy. The CDR3 region is CASSRIQGPSGGELFF. DNA of the CDR3: TGTGCCAGCAGCAGAATACAGGGACCCTCGGGCGGGGAGCTGTTTTTT.